This TCR beta chain emerged from a study of blood T cell repertoires in COVID-19. Across the study: Samples of COVID-19 (acute and convalescent) were obtained from the United States, Italy and Spain. PBMCs, B-cell-depleted T cells, or T cells provided the cDNA or gDNA that made up the material.

The CDR3 length is 16 residues. Germline CDR1 is MDHEN and CDR2 is SYDVKM. The V segment lost 5 bases and the J segment 0 bases; nucleotides outside the gene matches: 8. In the study's own analysis: Nucleated cell number was recorded as an estimate derived from reference gene primer amplification. Data came from immunoSEQ multiplex PCR; TCRdb stores just in-frame clones and leaves some out. The V and J calls and clone size are taken from that table; D and trimming were inferred from the DNA. Among around 250,000 clones listed, less than 90% were seen once. The chain combines TRBV28 with TRBJ2-5, with TRBD1 matching over 8 bases. The source material was peripheral blood. The sequence was collected from a middle-aged woman who had recovered from COVID-19. CDR3 in DNA: TGTGCCAGCAGTCCAGGACAGGGAGTTTACCAAGAGACCCAGTACTTC. This encodes CASSPGQGVYQETQYF.